Below, one TCR beta chain is given with its context. The antigen is undetermined. Clones were sequenced by immunoSEQ multiplex PCR, and TCRdb holds only the in-frame ones, with some missing. The sample lists approximately 82,000 clones; just over 85% were seen once. The source of the sample is a study of OX40 agonist ivuxolimab in advanced cancers. About the study: Patients assigned to dose escalation were diagnosed with hepatocellular carcinoma, melanoma, renal cell or head and neck cancer. 30% to 40% of patients had received prior checkpoint inhibitor therapy. Findings and caveats of the study: CD8+ T cells showed, on average, more clonal expansion than CD4+ cells. At 0.1 to 3.0 mg/kg, clonal expansion of CD4+ and CD8+ blood T cells had occurred by week 6.

CDR1 and CDR2 from the germline V gene are SGHVS and FNYEAQ. The CDR3 spans 16 residues. V lost 5 bases to trimming and J lost 0 bases, with 14 bases between them. The V gene is TRBV7-6, the J gene TRBJ2-1; tentatively, D is TRBD2 (6 bases). The sequencing here drew on CD4+ or CD8+ T cells sorted from blood, taken in a trial of the OX40 agonist ivuxolimab. The TCR sequence derives from an adult with an advanced solid tumor such as melanoma, head and neck, liver or kidney cancer. The CDR3 spells CASSPSTRRSYNEQFF. The CDR3 DNA reads TGTGCCAGCAGCCCCTCGACTAGACGCTCCTACAATGAGCAGTTCTTC.